This T cell receptor (beta chain) emerged from a study of blood T cells in healthy people across ages. In the case of this clonotype: One end of the junction varies from germline; a read error may be responsible.

For the second PCR, which ran for roughly 7 to 11 cycles, a sample-barcoded 5' primer and a J-beta primer mix were used. From the 5' RACE reads, TCRdb called clonotypes with MiXCR, one entry per CDR3 protein. The data hold approximately 780,000 distinct CDR3 sequences, with around 24% observed a single time. The CDR3 runs 12 residues. The germline gives CDR1 DFQATT, CDR2 SNEGSKA (reference sequence). These data were also reused for a study on T cells of mothers and their children.

Source material: blood. The chain links TRBV20-1 to TRBJ2-7; 8 bases are a match to TRBD1. This sequence originates from a boy under 18 in good health. The CDR3 protein is CSARNRGNEQSF. In nucleotides, the CDR3 is TGCAGTGCTCGGAACAGGGGGAATGAGCAGTCCTTC.